This record looks at one T cell receptor (beta chain) sequence and its context. PCR used 60 Vbeta primers and 13 Jbeta primers. Method: immunoSEQ multiplex PCR; TCRdb's copy keeps in-frame clones and lacks some. The profile covers under 200,000 clones, with 65% to 85% appearing a single time and 6.3% taken by the ten largest. This specimen comes from a study of cytomegalovirus exposure and HLA in healthy donors. Germline V gene sequence: CDR1 GTSNPN, CDR2 SVGIG (reference sequence). The CDR3 totals 12 residues. The receptor comes from a male donor in good health and CMV-seropositive. The V call is TRBV30, the J call TRBJ2-1; 13 bases line up with TRBD2. The sample consisted of PBMCs. CDR3: CVGTSGTGEQFF. The DNA of the CDR3 is TGTGTCGGGACTAGCGGGACGGGTGAGCAGTTCTTC.